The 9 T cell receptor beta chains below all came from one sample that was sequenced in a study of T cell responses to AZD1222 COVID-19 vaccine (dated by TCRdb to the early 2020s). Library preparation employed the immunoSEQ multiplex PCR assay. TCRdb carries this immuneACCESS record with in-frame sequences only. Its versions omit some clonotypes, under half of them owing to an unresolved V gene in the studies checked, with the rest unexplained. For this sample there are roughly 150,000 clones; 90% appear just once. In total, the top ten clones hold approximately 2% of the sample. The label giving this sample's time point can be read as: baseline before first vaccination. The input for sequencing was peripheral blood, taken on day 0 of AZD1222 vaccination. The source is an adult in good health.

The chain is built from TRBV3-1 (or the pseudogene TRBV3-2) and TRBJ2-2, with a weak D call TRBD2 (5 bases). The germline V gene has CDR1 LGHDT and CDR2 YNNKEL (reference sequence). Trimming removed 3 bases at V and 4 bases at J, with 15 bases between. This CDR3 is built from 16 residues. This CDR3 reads CASSQGGLGGTGELFF. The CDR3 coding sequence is TGTGCCAGCAGCCAGGGCGGTCTTGGAGGCACCGGGGAGCTGTTTTTT.

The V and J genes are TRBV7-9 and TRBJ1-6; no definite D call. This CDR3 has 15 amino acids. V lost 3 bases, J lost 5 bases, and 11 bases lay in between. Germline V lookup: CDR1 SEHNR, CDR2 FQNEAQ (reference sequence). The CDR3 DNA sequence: TGTGCCAGCAGCTTTTGGCGAAATAATAATTCACCCCTCCACTTT. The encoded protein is CASSFWRNNNSPLHF.

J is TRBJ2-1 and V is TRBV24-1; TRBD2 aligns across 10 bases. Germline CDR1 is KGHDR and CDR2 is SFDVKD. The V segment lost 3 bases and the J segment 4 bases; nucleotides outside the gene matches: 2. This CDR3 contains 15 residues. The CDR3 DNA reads TGTGCCACCAGTGATCTAGCGGGGGTGTACAATGAGCAGTTCTTC. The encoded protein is CATSDLAGVYNEQFF.

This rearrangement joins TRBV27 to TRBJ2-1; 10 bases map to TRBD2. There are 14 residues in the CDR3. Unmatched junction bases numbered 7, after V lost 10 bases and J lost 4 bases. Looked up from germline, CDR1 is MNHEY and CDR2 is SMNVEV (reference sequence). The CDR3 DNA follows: TGTGCCACCCAAGCGGGAGGGGCGTACAATGAGCAGTTCTTC. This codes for CATQAGGAYNEQFF.

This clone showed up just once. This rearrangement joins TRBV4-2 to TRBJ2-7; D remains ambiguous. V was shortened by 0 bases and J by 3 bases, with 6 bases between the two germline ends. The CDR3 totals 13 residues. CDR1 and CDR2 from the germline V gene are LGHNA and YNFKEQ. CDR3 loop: CASSQDRVYEQYF. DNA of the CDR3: TGTGCCAGCAGCCAAGATAGGGTCTACGAGCAGTACTTC.

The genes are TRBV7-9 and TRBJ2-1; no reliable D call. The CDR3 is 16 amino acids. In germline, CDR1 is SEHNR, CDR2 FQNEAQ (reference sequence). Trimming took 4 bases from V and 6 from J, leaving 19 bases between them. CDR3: CASSSSRAQGLNEQFF. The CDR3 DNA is TGTGCCAGCAGCTCGAGCCGGGCGCAAGGCCTCAATGAGCAGTTCTTC.

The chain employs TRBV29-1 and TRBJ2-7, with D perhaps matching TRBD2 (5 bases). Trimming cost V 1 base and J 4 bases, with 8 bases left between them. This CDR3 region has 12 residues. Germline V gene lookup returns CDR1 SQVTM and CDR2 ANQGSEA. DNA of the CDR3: TGCAGCGTTGAAGCTCGGGGTTACGAGCAGTACTTC. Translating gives CSVEARGYEQYF.

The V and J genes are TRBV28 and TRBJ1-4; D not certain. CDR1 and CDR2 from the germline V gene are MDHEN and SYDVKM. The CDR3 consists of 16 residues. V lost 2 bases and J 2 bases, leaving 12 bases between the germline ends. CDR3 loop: CASSLRRGSTNEKLFF. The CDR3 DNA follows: TGTGCCAGCAGTTTAAGGCGCGGTTCCACTAATGAAAAACTGTTTTTT.

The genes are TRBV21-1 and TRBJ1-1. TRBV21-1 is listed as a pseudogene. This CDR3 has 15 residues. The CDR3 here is CASSKDGGRGTEAFF. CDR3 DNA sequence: TGTGCCAGCAGCAAAGATGGGGGACGGGGCACTGAAGCTTTCTTT.